The next 17 T cell receptor beta chains were all read from a single sample in a study of cytomegalovirus exposure and HLA in healthy donors. PCR used 60 Vbeta primers and 13 Jbeta primers. The table came from immunoSEQ multiplex PCR; TCRdb's copy has only in-frame clones and leaves some out. The sample holds more than 65,000 clones, 74% seen once. Sequencing used PBMCs. The source is a woman between 50 and 59 years old in good health and CMV-seropositive.

V usage is TRBV27 and J usage is TRBJ2-1; D perhaps matches TRBD2 (5 bases). This CDR3 is 15 amino acids long. In germline, CDR1 is MNHEY, CDR2 SMNVEV (reference sequence). Trimming left V 3 bases short and J 7 bases short, with 16 bases between. As DNA, the CDR3 is TGTGCCAGCAGTTTCGGACTCACCGATACAAATGAGCAGTTCTTC. Translating it yields CASSFGLTDTNEQFF.

This rearrangement joins TRBV20-1 to TRBJ1-4; D remains unclear. The CDR3 contains 11 residues. Per germline, CDR1 DFQATT and CDR2 SNEGSKA (reference sequence). V lost 3 bases and J lost 8, with 7 bases in between. The CDR3 DNA sequence: TGCAGTGCTAGTCCGCGGGAAAAACTGTTTTTT. Translated, it gives CSASPREKLFF.

The gene calls are TRBV5-5 and TRBJ1-2; possible D gene TRBD1, 5 bases. V was cut by 2 bases and J by 8 bases, with 13 bases left in between. Germline V gene lookup returns CDR1 SGHKS and CDR2 YYEKEE (reference sequence). CDR3 size: 13 residues. The CDR3 nucleotides read TGTGCCAGCAGCTTCGACAGTCCCGGAGGCTACACCTTC. Amino acids: CASSFDSPGGYTF.

The CDR3 sequence is CASAPAGFHEQYF. The CDR3 coding sequence is TGCGCCAGCGCTCCAGCGGGGTTTCACGAGCAGTACTTC. The chain employs TRBV5-1 and TRBJ2-7; 7 bases map to TRBD2. V shed 7 bases and J 5 bases; nucleotides not matched to a gene: 9. The CDR3 length is 13 residues. The germline V gene has CDR1 SGHRS and CDR2 YFSETQ.

This clone was detected only a few times. The V gene is TRBV5-1, the J gene TRBJ1-5; TRBD1 agrees at 7 bases. Germline CDR1 and CDR2: SGHRS and YFSETQ. The CDR3 consists of 14 residues. The junction had 4 bases not matched to a gene; V was cut back by 3 bases and J by 4 bases. The CDR3 here is CASSSAGGNQPQHF. CDR3 coding DNA: TGCGCCAGCAGCTCTGCAGGGGGAAATCAGCCCCAGCATTTT.

CDR3: CASSQGLGGLYEQYF. CDR3 DNA: TGTGCCAGCAGCCAAGGACTCGGAGGCCTCTACGAGCAGTACTTC. The V gene is TRBV14, the J gene TRBJ2-7, with D perhaps matching TRBD2 (5 bases). There are 15 residues in the CDR3. Germline V gene data show CDR1 as SGHDN and CDR2 as FVKESK. The V gene lost 1 base and the J gene lost 3 bases, with 13 bases spanning the gap.

The V and J genes are TRBV25-1 and TRBJ2-5, with D possibly TRBD2 on 6 matching bases. The germline V and J ends were trimmed by 4 bases and 2 bases, with 17 bases remaining between them. CDR3 length: 16 amino acids. Germline V CDR1 and CDR2: MGHDK, SYGVNS. CDR3: CASSGEAVRGQETQYF. CDR3 DNA sequence: TGTGCCAGCAGTGGGGAGGCGGTTCGGGGGCAAGAGACCCAGTACTTC. Filled out from reference TRBV25-1 and TRBJ2-5, the complete variable domain reads EADIYQTPRYLVIGTGKKITLECSQTMGHDKMYWYQQDPGMELHLIHYSYGVNSTEKGDLSSESTVSRIRTEHFPLTLESARPSHTSQYLCASSGEAVRGQETQYFGPGTRLLVL.

This chain links TRBV28 with TRBJ1-5; no reliable D call. This CDR3 region has 14 residues. CDR1 and CDR2 from the germline V gene are MDHEN and SYDVKM. Trimming took off 6 bases at V and 0 bases at J, with 9 bases between the two ends. This chain's CDR3 is CASRTEISNQPQHF. The CDR3 nucleotides are TGTGCCAGCAGAACGGAGATTAGCAATCAGCCCCAGCATTTT.

The chain joins TRBV10-1 to TRBJ1-5; 8 bases line up with TRBD1. Germline-derived CDR1 and CDR2 are WNHNN and SYGVQD (reference sequence). The junction had 7 bases not matched to a gene; V was cut back by 6 bases and J by 9 bases. The CDR3 runs 13 residues. The CDR3 here is CASSLGQGLPQHF. The CDR3 DNA reads as TGCGCCAGCAGCCTCGGACAGGGTTTGCCCCAGCATTTT.

This clone was seen only a few times. The chain carries TRBV15 and TRBJ2-5; D uncertain. V lost 1 base and J 5 bases, leaving 8 bases between the germline ends. Germline V gene sequence: CDR1 LNHNV, CDR2 YYDKDF (reference sequence). This CDR3 is built from 13 residues. This CDR3 is CATSRVVEETQYF. In DNA form, the CDR3 reads TGTGCCACCAGCAGAGTCGTGGAGGAGACCCAGTACTTC.

This chain links TRBV7-8 with TRBJ1-2; D is possibly TRBD1 (6 bases). CDR1 is SGHVS and CDR2 is FQNEAQ in the germline V gene. V was trimmed by 5 bases and J by 5 bases, leaving 18 bases between them. The CDR3 runs to 15 residues. The CDR3 DNA is TGTGCCAGCAGCACCCGATCGGACAGACTTTATGGCTACACCTTC. Amino acids: CASSTRSDRLYGYTF.

This clone was picked up a small number of times. The CDR3 sequence: CASSPFGGSSYEQYF. Written as DNA, the CDR3 is TGTGCCAGCAGCCCCTTTGGGGGGTCGTCCTACGAGCAGTACTTC. The chain carries TRBV7-2 and TRBJ2-7; tentatively, D is TRBD2 (6 bases). V lost 5 bases, J lost 1 base, and 15 bases lay in between. Germline V gives CDR1 SGHTA, CDR2 FQGNSA. The CDR3 runs 15 residues.

The rearrangement links TRBV9 to TRBJ2-5; 10 nucleotides agree with TRBD1. After removal of 2 bases from V and 4 bases from J, the junction contained 2 bases not matched to a gene. The germline V gene encodes CDR1 SGDLS and CDR2 YYNGEE. There are 14 residues in the CDR3. The CDR3 nucleotides read TGTGCCAGCAGCGTTAGACAGGGGGCAGAGACCCAGTACTTC. This encodes CASSVRQGAETQYF.

This clone was counted a few times. V is TRBV5-4 and J is TRBJ2-5, with a weak D call TRBD1 (5 bases). Deletions cut 1 base from V and 7 bases from J, with 11 bases between. CDR3 size: 13 residues. CDR1 is SGHNT, CDR2 YYREEE, per germline (reference sequence). CDR3 nucleotides: TGTGCCAGCAGCTTGAAGGTTGGGGCGACCCAGTACTTC. Its translation: CASSLKVGATQYF.

This chain links TRBV7-6 with TRBJ2-7; 8 bases are a match to TRBD2. Germline assignment: CDR1 SGHVS and CDR2 FNYEAQ. Unmatched junction bases numbered 12, after V lost 5 bases and J lost 6 bases. The CDR3 has 15 residues. The DNA of the CDR3 is TGTGCCAGCAGCGAGGGACTAGGGAGAGTCGTCGAGCAGTACTTC. Residues: CASSEGLGRVVEQYF.

The table lists this clone with a few counts. The CDR3 reads CATSVLQGSDGYTF. The CDR3 DNA sequence: TGTGCCACCTCCGTGTTACAGGGTTCTGACGGCTACACCTTC. The gene calls are TRBV2 and TRBJ1-2; D might be TRBD1 (6 bases). The germline gives CDR1 SNHLY, CDR2 FYNNEI. The V and J ends lost 10 bases and 8 bases respectively, with 23 bases between them. This CDR3 has 14 residues.

This rearrangement joins TRBV2 to TRBJ2-2, with a possible D match to TRBD1 (6 bases). V lost 6 bases, J lost 5 bases, and 16 bases lay in between. Germline lookup yields CDR1 SNHLY and CDR2 FYNNEI. The CDR3 runs to 15 residues. Here the CDR3 reads CASSQRAGDTGELFF. The DNA for the CDR3 is TGTGCCAGCAGCCAGAGGGCAGGGGATACCGGGGAGCTGTTTTTT.